These 9 T cell receptor beta chains came from one sample sequenced in a study of T cells in Graves' hyperthyroidism and ophthalmopathy. Amplification of TCR beta CDR3 regions was performed using RNA transcripts as template. Initially, a first-round RT-PCR of the TCR CDR3 employed the HTBI primer set. One entry per CDR3 protein results from TCRdb running MiXCR on the multiplex PCR reads. The sample lists hundreds of thousands of distinct CDR3 sequences; roughly 15% were seen once. Material: blood. The receptor source for this set is a woman aged 30 to 39 with Graves' hyperthyroidism.

The chain carries TRBV6-2 or TRBV6-3 and TRBJ2-7, with 7 positions matching TRBD2. The CDR3 spans 15 residues. Trimming cost V 6 bases and J 3 bases; bases outside gene matches: 11. The germline CDR1 and CDR2 sequences are MNHEY and SVGEGT. For the CDR3, the DNA is TGTGCCAGCAGCCTTCTCGCGGGGGAATTCTACGAGCAGTACTTC. It codes for CASSLLAGEFYEQYF.

This clonotype was counted many times. This chain joins TRBV10-3 and TRBJ2-2; D is unclear. Trimming took off 2 bases at V and 5 bases at J, with 15 bases between the two ends. Germline loops: CDR1 ENHRY, CDR2 SYGVKD. This CDR3 has 16 amino acids. The CDR3 nucleotides read TGTGCCATCAGTGAGATTAGGGTGACAAGGACCGGGGAGCTGTTTTTT. Encoded protein: CAISEIRVTRTGELFF.

This clonotype was seen at least ten times. The V call is TRBV28, the J call TRBJ2-3; TRBD2 matches at 11 bases. Per germline, CDR1 MDHEN and CDR2 SYDVKM. CDR3 length: 17 amino acids. The J segment lost 0 bases and the V segment lost 8 bases, leaving 10 bases of the junction unmatched. The CDR3 DNA is TGTGCCAGCCAAGATCTCCGGACTAGCGGGAGCACAGATACGCAGTATTTT. It encodes CASQDLRTSGSTDTQYF. The full variable domain, in which reference TRBV28 and TRBJ2-3 provide the parts outside the CDR3, is DVKVTQSSRYLVKRTGEKVFLECVQDMDHENMFWYRQDPGLGLRLIYFSYDVKMKEKGDIPEGYSVSREKKERFSLILESASTNQTSMYLCASQDLRTSGSTDTQYFGPGTRLTVL.

The chain links TRBV3-1 to TRBJ1-3; D gene unclear. V lost 4 bases and J 2 bases, leaving 9 bases between the germline ends. The length of the CDR3 is 14 residues. CDR1 is LGHDT and CDR2 is YNNKEL in the germline V gene (reference sequence). In DNA form, the CDR3 reads TGTGCCAGCAGCCCCGAGTGGACTGGAAACACCATATATTTT. This encodes CASSPEWTGNTIYF.

The chain recombines TRBV2 with TRBJ1-5; D gene uncertain. Trimming took 5 bases from V and 7 from J, leaving 9 bases between them. Germline CDR1 reads SNHLY; CDR2 reads FYNNEI. The CDR3 consists of 12 residues. The CDR3 loop reads CASSKFVQPQHF. The DNA for the CDR3 is TGTGCCAGCAGTAAGTTCGTACAGCCCCAGCATTTT.

Ten or more counts support this clonotype. The chain carries TRBV28 and TRBJ2-5; 9 positions agree with TRBD1. The length of the CDR3 is 13 residues. The V segment lost 11 bases and the J segment 2 bases; nucleotides outside the gene matches: 6. The germline V gene has CDR1 MDHEN and CDR2 SYDVKM. The CDR3 loop is CAAQGTGQETQYF. In DNA, the CDR3 is TGTGCCGCCCAGGGGACAGGGCAAGAGACCCAGTACTTC.

CDR3 sequence: CASSPSGTSMGYTF. CDR3 sequence (DNA): TGTGCCAGCAGCCCTTCCGGGACTTCTATGGGCTACACCTTC. The chain couples TRBV7-9 to TRBJ1-2; D may be TRBD1 (5 bases). Germline V gene data show CDR1 as SEHNR and CDR2 as FQNEAQ (reference sequence). Trimming pared 5 bases from V and 8 bases from J, leaving 18 bases between. The CDR3 covers 14 residues.

This clonotype was detected many times. The rearrangement links TRBV5-1 to TRBJ2-1; weak D call: TRBD2 (5 bases). This CDR3 region has 16 residues. Germline CDR1 and CDR2: SGHRS and YFSETQ. Trimming shortened V by 2 bases and J by 4 bases, and 16 bases separated the two germline ends. The DNA for the CDR3 is TGCGCCAGCAGCTTAGGGTTGCGGGCCTCTTACAATGAGCAGTTCTTC. As protein: CASSLGLRASYNEQFF.

The sample holds many counts of this clonotype. This rearrangement joins TRBV6-1 to TRBJ2-3, with 11 positions matching TRBD2. The V gene's germline CDR1 is MNHNS and CDR2 SASEGT. This CDR3 comprises 14 residues. V dropped 4 bases and J dropped 7; count of bases not matched to a gene: 4. CDR3 loop: CASSATSGSNTQYF. The CDR3 DNA reads TGTGCCAGCAGTGCAACTAGCGGGAGCAATACGCAGTATTTT.